A single sample gave rise to the 18 T cell receptor beta chains below, sequenced in a study of T cells in Graves' hyperthyroidism and ophthalmopathy. RNA transcripts gave rise to amplified TCR beta CDR3 regions. Primed by the HTBI set, a first-round RT-PCR was run on the TCR CDR3. MiXCR was run by TCRdb on the multiplex PCR reads, yielding one entry per CDR3 protein. The sample yields under 70,000 distinct CDR3 sequences, 53% seen once. Sequenced sample: blood. The receptor source for this set is an older woman with Graves' ophthalmopathy.

The chain is built from TRBV29-1 and TRBJ2-7; 7 bases match TRBD1. The trim removed 8 bases at V and 3 bases at J, leaving 7 bases unmatched. This CDR3 has 12 amino acids. Germline CDR1 SQVTM, CDR2 ANQGSEA. The CDR3 is CSLVGTDYEQYF. CDR3 nucleotide sequence: TGCAGCCTGGTTGGGACAGACTACGAGCAGTACTTC.

The genes are TRBV18 and TRBJ2-5, with D maybe TRBD1 (6 bases). Germline CDR1 and CDR2: KGHSH and LQKENI. The length of the CDR3 is 14 residues. V lost 2 bases and J 2 bases, leaving 9 bases between the germline ends. CDR3 coding DNA: TGTGCCAGCTCACCAACAGGGAAGCAAGAGACCCAGTACTTC. Translation: CASSPTGKQETQYF.

This clonotype was observed many times. The rearrangement links TRBV5-8 to TRBJ2-5; perhaps TRBD1 as D (6 bases). Trimming took 0 bases from V and 1 from J, leaving 10 bases between them. Germline CDR1 SGHTS, CDR2 YDEGEE. The CDR3 extends over 15 amino acids. CDR3 DNA sequence: TGTGCCAGCAGCTTGGGGCAGGGGCTCCAAGAGACCCAGTACTTC. It specifies CASSLGQGLQETQYF.

The table lists this clonotype with many counts. One end of the junction is discordant with germline, which a read error may explain. The chain recombines TRBV5-8 with TRBJ1-5; 7 bases align to TRBD1. Germline loops: CDR1 SGHTS, CDR2 YDEGEE. This CDR3 region has 14 residues. The CDR3 DNA reads as TGTGCCAGCAGCTTGGACAGGGGCAATCGGCCCCAGCATTTT. Encoded protein: CASSLDRGNRPQHF.

In this sample, this clonotype turned up many times. The rearrangement links TRBV4-1 to TRBJ2-2, with 7 bases identical to TRBD1. The CDR3 is 16 residues long. The J segment lost 2 bases and the V segment lost 5 bases, leaving 8 bases of the junction unmatched. Germline assignment: CDR1 MGHRA and CDR2 YSYEKL. The CDR3 is CASSSRQGVNTGELFF. The CDR3 DNA follows: TGCGCCAGCAGCAGTCGACAGGGAGTAAACACCGGGGAGCTGTTTTTT.

This clonotype occurred many times. The chain combines TRBV11-2 with TRBJ2-5; no definite D call. Deletions cut 3 bases from V and 5 bases from J, with 16 bases between. Germline lookup yields CDR1 SGHAT and CDR2 FQNNGV. The length of the CDR3 is 15 residues. CDR3 residues: CASSFSLSSGETQYF. The CDR3 DNA follows: TGTGCCAGCAGCTTCTCGCTTTCGTCCGGGGAGACCCAGTACTTC.

The sample holds many counts of this clonotype. The V and J genes are TRBV20-1 and TRBJ1-4; no definite D call. This CDR3 has 13 residues. The germline gives CDR1 DFQATT, CDR2 SNEGSKA (reference sequence). V lost 3 bases, J lost 6 bases, and 11 bases lay in between. The CDR3, as DNA: TGCAGTGCTAGGCCCCCTTTTGATGAAAAACTGTTTTTT. Translation: CSARPPFDEKLFF.

At least ten counts were recorded for this clonotype. This chain connects TRBV20-1 to TRBJ2-3; 13 positions match TRBD2. Germline V gene lookup returns CDR1 DFQATT and CDR2 SNEGSKA (reference sequence). The CDR3 covers 17 residues. Trimming took 1 base from V and 0 from J; bases not matched to a gene: 4. CDR3 bases: TGCAGTGCTAGAGGGACTAGCGGGGGCCGAAGCACAGATACGCAGTATTTT. It encodes CSARGTSGGRSTDTQYF.

Comments on this clonotype: As the CDR3 is not closed by the conserved phenylalanine or tryptophan, this likely results from a read error. Because the CDR3's place on the DNA is in doubt, the DNA is left out and the CDR3 is given as listed by TCRdb. The V and J genes are TRBV20-1 and TRBJ2-5; the DNA was not used to check the table's D call, TRBD1. The CDR3 has 8 residues if both end residues are counted. The germline V gene encodes CDR1 DFQATT and CDR2 SNEGSKA (reference sequence). This CDR3 reads CSARGGHG.

The rearrangement links TRBV7-2 to TRBJ2-7, with 12 bases aligning to TRBD2. J gave up 3 bases and V 5 bases, and 5 bases lay outside the gene matches. The CDR3 has 15 residues. Germline values: CDR1 SGHTA, CDR2 FQGNSA. The CDR3 nucleotides are TGTGCCAGCAGCATACTAGCGGGGGGATACTACGAGCAGTACTTC. It translates to CASSILAGGYYEQYF.

Comments on this clonotype: A much bigger clone sits one base away, suggesting this may be a read error. The chain couples TRBV6-2 or TRBV6-3 to TRBJ2-5, with D possibly being TRBD2 (6 bases). Trimming took off 6 bases at V and 5 bases at J, with 28 bases between the two ends. The CDR3 contains 18 residues. In germline, CDR1 is MNHEY, CDR2 SVGEGT. The CDR3 protein is CASSDGWGLRTAQETQYF. The CDR3 DNA is TGTGCCAGCAGCGACGGGTGGGGACTCCGAACTGCCCAGGAGACCCAGTACTTC.

This clonotype was seen at least ten times. V and J are TRBV28 and TRBJ2-7; perhaps TRBD2 as D (6 bases). Germline lookup yields CDR1 MDHEN and CDR2 SYDVKM. CDR3 length: 14 residues. Deletions cut 5 bases from V and 0 bases from J, with 11 bases between. DNA of the CDR3: TGTGCCAGCAGTCTAGCGCCTAGCTCCTACGAGCAGTACTTC. Protein product: CASSLAPSSYEQYF.

This clonotype has just a few counts. V is TRBV7-2 and J is TRBJ2-3; TRBD2 is a possible D gene (7 bases). The V end lost 6 bases, the J end lost 0 bases, and 28 bases lay between the germline ends. The CDR3 is made up of 20 amino acids. The germline V gene encodes CDR1 SGHTA and CDR2 FQGNSA. CDR3 loop: CASRGGWRTGGGPSTDTQYF. DNA for the CDR3: TGTGCCAGCAGGGGGGGGTGGAGGACTGGCGGGGGCCCCAGCACAGATACGCAGTATTTT.

The chain joins TRBV20-1 to TRBJ1-2, with D unresolved. The CDR3 totals 11 residues. From germline, CDR1 is DFQATT and CDR2 SNEGSKA (reference sequence). V was trimmed by 1 base and J by 3 bases, leaving 3 bases between them. CDR3 region: CSARGDYGYTF. CDR3 bases: TGCAGTGCTAGAGGGGACTATGGCTACACCTTC.

As regards this clonotype: One junction end does not reproduce the germline sequence, and a read error may be involved. J is TRBJ2-7 and V is TRBV6-2 or TRBV6-3; a possible D gene is TRBD2 (5 bases). Germline CDR1 reads MNHEY; CDR2 reads SVGEGT. The CDR3 has 15 amino acids. The CDR3 region is CASSYVTSGSYEQCF. The CDR3 nucleotides read TGTGCCAGCAGTTACGTGACCAGCGGCTCCTACGAGCAGTGCTTC.

This clonotype appeared many times. This chain uses TRBV19 with TRBJ2-2; weak D call: TRBD2 (5 bases). This CDR3 has 15 residues. The germline V gene has CDR1 LNHDA and CDR2 SQIVND (reference sequence). Trimming took 3 bases from V and 4 from J, leaving 12 bases between them. The chain's CDR3 is CASSIGGFGTGELFF. The DNA for the CDR3 is TGTGCCAGTAGTATTGGCGGGTTTGGCACCGGGGAGCTGTTTTTT.

This clonotype was recorded many times. V and J are TRBV6-4 and TRBJ2-1; TRBD2 agrees at 10 bases. V shed 5 bases, J shed 5 bases, and the junction held 6 bases outside the gene matches. Germline V gene lookup returns CDR1 MRHNA and CDR2 SNTAGT. This CDR3 is 15 amino acids long. The DNA for the CDR3 is TGTGCCAGCAGTAAAGGAACTAGCGGGGACAATGAGCAGTTCTTC. Translating gives CASSKGTSGDNEQFF.

V usage is TRBV10-3 and J usage is TRBJ1-3, with D unclear. The CDR3 has 13 residues. Trimming stripped 3 bases from V and 2 bases from J, with 5 bases between. Germline-derived CDR1 and CDR2 are ENHRY and SYGVKD. CDR3 sequence reads: CAISDGPGNTIYF. The CDR3 region has the DNA TGTGCCATCAGTGACGGTCCTGGAAACACCATATATTTT.